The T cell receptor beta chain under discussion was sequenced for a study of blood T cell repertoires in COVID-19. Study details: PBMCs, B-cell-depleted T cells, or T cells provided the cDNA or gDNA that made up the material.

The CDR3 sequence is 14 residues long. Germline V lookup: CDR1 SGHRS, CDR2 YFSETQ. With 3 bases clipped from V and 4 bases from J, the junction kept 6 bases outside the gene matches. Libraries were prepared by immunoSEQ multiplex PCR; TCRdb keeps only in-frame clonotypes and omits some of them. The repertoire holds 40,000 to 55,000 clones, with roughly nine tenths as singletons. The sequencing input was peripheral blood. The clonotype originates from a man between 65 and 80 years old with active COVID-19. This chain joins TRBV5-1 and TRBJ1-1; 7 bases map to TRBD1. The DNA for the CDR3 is TGCGCCAGCAGCTCCTCAGGGGGGCTCACTGAAGCTTTCTTT. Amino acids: CASSSSGGLTEAFF.